This record looks at one T cell receptor (beta chain) sequence and its context. Sequencing used immunoSEQ multiplex PCR; TCRdb keeps in-frame clones, though not all of them. The sample includes roughly 91,000 clones, more than 60% of them seen just once. The data derive from a study of blood T cell repertoires in COVID-19. CDR3 length: 15 amino acids. CDR1 is SGDLS, CDR2 YYNGEE, per germline. Trimming left V 0 bases short and J 5 bases short, with 14 bases between. Sequencing was done on a sample of peripheral blood. The chain employs TRBV9 and TRBJ2-5, with D possibly matching TRBD1 (5 bases). The sequence came from a man aged 70-80 years with acute or convalescent COVID-19. CDR3 sequence: CASSVGAGPGETQYF. CDR3 bases: TGTGCCAGCAGCGTAGGGGCCGGGCCAGGGGAGACCCAGTACTTC.